Following are 2 T cell receptor beta chains from one sample sequenced in a study of blood T cell repertoires in COVID-19. TCRdb's copy holds only in-frame clones and misses some; the assay was immunoSEQ multiplex PCR. The table lists 65,000 to 95,000 clones, over 75% of them singletons. Specimen: peripheral blood. The receptors come from a man in his 70s with active or convalescent COVID-19.

This chain uses TRBV24-1 with TRBJ1-5; D is unresolved. CDR3 size: 14 residues. V dropped 2 bases and J dropped 5 bases, with 9 bases sitting between them. The germline CDR1 and CDR2 sequences are KGHDR and SFDVKD. CDR3 amino acids: CATSDSNGDQPQHF. The CDR3 DNA reads as TGTGCCACCAGTGATTCTAACGGGGATCAGCCCCAGCATTTT.

This rearrangement joins TRBV4-3 to TRBJ2-3, with 12 bases lining up with TRBD2. The CDR3 sequence is 16 residues long. Germline values: CDR1 LGHNA, CDR2 YSLEER. Trimming at V came to 0 bases and at J to 3 bases, leaving 1 base not matched to a gene. The DNA of the CDR3 is TGCGCCAGCAGCCAAGATCTAGCGGGGGGGACAGATACGCAGTATTTT. Its translation is CASSQDLAGGTDTQYF.